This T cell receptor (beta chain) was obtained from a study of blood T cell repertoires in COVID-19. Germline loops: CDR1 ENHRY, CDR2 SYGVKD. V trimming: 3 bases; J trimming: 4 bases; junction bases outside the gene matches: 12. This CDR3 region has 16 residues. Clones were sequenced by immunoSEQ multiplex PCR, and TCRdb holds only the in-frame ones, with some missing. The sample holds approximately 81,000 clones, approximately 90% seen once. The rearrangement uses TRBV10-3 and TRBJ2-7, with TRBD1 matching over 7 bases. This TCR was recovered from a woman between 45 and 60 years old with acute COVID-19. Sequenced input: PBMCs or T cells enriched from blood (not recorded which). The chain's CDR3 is CAISDPTGQATYEQYF. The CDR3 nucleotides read TGTGCCATCAGTGACCCGACAGGACAGGCGACATACGAGCAGTACTTC.